The sample holds a few counts of the clone carrying this T cell receptor beta chain. This CDR3 is built from 16 residues. CDR1 is SGHRS and CDR2 is YFSETQ in the germline V gene. V was cut by 4 bases and J by 5 bases, with 21 bases left in between. Tregs were sorted as CD4+CD25+CD127-/low cells. After constant-region reverse-primer amplification, full-length variable regions underwent semi-nested PCR with Nested Universal Primer A. In TCRdb, the 5' RACE reads were re-called with MiXCR into one record per CDR3 protein. The sample holds over 45,000 distinct CDR3 sequences, about 28% seen once. The source of this sequence is a female donor with breast cancer. The source material was tumor-infiltrating Tregs sorted from the breast tumor. This chain links TRBV5-1 with TRBJ1-1; TRBD1 is a possible D gene (6 bases). The CDR3 reads CASSPRTAATRTEAFF. CDR3 DNA: TGCGCCAGCAGCCCCAGGACAGCCGCCACGAGGACTGAAGCTTTCTTT.